This T cell receptor beta chain was sequenced in a study of cytomegalovirus exposure and HLA in healthy donors. Study-level information: In an early release, HLA-typed donors contributed approximately 82 million unique TCR sequences.

Primers for the PCR totalled 60 Vbeta and 13 Jbeta. Authors' analysis steps: A later analysis tallied about 80 million unique TCR beta chains, 8.5 million to 11 million of them shared. Method: immunoSEQ multiplex PCR; TCRdb's copy keeps in-frame clones and lacks some. The V and J calls and clone size are taken from that table; D and trimming were inferred from the DNA. The sample consists of 150,000 or so clones, about 82% of them appearing once. As for this clone: Its antigen is not known.

Germline lookup yields CDR1 SGHTA and CDR2 FQGNSA. The CDR3 has 15 residues. V trimming: 3 bases; J trimming: 3 bases; junction bases outside the gene matches: 2. Study-wide points: Later, an analysis found that common viral pathogens appeared to be linked with several of the most significant clusters. Later on, a genetic analysis was performed. It linked a missense variant in DCLRE1C with V- and J-gene trimming of TCR beta.

The origin of this receptor is a young woman in good health and CMV-seronegative. This chain links TRBV7-2 with TRBJ2-6; 7 nucleotides line up with TRBD1. The sequencing sample was made of PBMCs. This chain's CDR3 is CASSLTGFGANVLTF. DNA for the CDR3: TGTGCCAGCAGCTTGACAGGGTTTGGGGCCAACGTCCTGACTTTC.